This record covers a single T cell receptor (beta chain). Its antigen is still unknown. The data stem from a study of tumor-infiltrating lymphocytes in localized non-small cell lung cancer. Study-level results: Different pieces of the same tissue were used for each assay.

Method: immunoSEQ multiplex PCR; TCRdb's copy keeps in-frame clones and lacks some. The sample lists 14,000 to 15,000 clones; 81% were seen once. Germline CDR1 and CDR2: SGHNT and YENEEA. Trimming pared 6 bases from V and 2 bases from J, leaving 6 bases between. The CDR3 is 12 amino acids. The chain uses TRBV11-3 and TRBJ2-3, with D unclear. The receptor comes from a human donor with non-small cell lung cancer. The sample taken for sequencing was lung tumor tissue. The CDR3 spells CASRFDTDTQYF. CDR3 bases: TGTGCCAGCAGGTTTGACACAGATACGCAGTATTTT. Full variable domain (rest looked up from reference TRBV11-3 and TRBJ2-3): EAGVVQSPRYKIIEKKQPVAFWCNPISGHNTLYWYLQNLGQGPELLIRYENEEAVDDSQLPKDRFSAERLKGVDSTLKIQPAELGDSAVYLCASRFDTDTQYFGPGTRLTVL.